These 16 T cell receptor beta chains share one sample of origin, sequenced in a study of T-cell reconstitution after alpha-beta-depleted transplantation in children. Preparation of the TCRbeta library involved a method that used unique molecular identifiers. TCRdb passed the PCR reads through MiXCR, listing each CDR3 protein once. The sample lists hundreds of thousands of distinct CDR3 sequences; roughly 15% were seen once. The starting material was PBMCs from the stem cell graft donor, obtained from the stem cell graft. The source of these receptors is a human donor who donated a stem cell graft to a child with acute myeloid leukemia.

The CDR3 spells CASSQDRSENTEAFF. DNA for the CDR3: TGCGCCAGCAGCCAAGATCGAAGTGAGAACACTGAAGCTTTCTTT. This chain links TRBV4-3 with TRBJ1-1; D ambiguous. Trimming stripped 0 bases from V and 1 base from J, with 9 bases between. The CDR3 totals 15 residues. Germline CDR1 and CDR2: LGHNA and YSLEER.

There are many counts of this clonotype. The chain couples TRBV20-1 to TRBJ1-6; D call uncertain. CDR3 length equals 14 residues. The V end lost 3 bases, the J end lost 0 bases, and 6 bases lay between the germline ends. Germline CDR1 reads DFQATT; CDR2 reads SNEGSKA (reference sequence). The chain's CDR3 is CSAREGSYNSPLHF. The CDR3 DNA sequence: TGCAGTGCTAGGGAGGGCTCCTATAATTCACCCCTCCACTTT.

This clonotype showed up just a few times. The chain carries TRBV12-3 or TRBV12-4 and TRBJ2-7; D call uncertain. Trimming took off 5 bases at V and 4 bases at J, with 9 bases between the two ends. The CDR3 consists of 12 residues. CDR3 in DNA: TGTGCCAGCAGTCCCTCCTTTTACGAGCAGTACTTC. Translation: CASSPSFYEQYF.

Many counts were recorded for this clonotype. This chain uses TRBV20-1 with TRBJ1-2; tentatively, D is TRBD1 (6 bases). From germline, CDR1 is DFQATT and CDR2 SNEGSKA (reference sequence). V was pared by 3 bases and J by 2 bases, with 10 bases between. CDR3 length equals 13 residues. The DNA of the CDR3 is TGCAGTGCTAGCCCAACAGGGAACTATGGCTACACCTTC. As protein: CSASPTGNYGYTF.

This clonotype was seen repeatedly, ten times or more. The chain uses TRBV6-4 and TRBJ2-1; D possibly matches TRBD1 or TRBD2 (5 bases each). Germline V gene sequence: CDR1 MRHNA, CDR2 SNTAGT. The CDR3 is 14 amino acids. The V gene lost 6 bases and the J gene lost 6 bases, with 15 bases spanning the gap. CDR3 in DNA: TGTGCCAGCAGCCGGGGCGCTGATTCCAATGAGCAGTTCTTC. Residues: CASSRGADSNEQFF.

The sample holds many counts of this clonotype. V gene TRBV12-3 or TRBV12-4 combines with J gene TRBJ2-1; tentative D call: TRBD2 (7 bases). With 10 bases removed from V and 14 bases from J, the gap between germline ends came to 21 bases. This CDR3 comprises 12 residues. The CDR3: CATGEGLGEEFF. The CDR3 DNA reads as TGTGCCACAGGGGAGGGTTTGGGGGAAGAGTTCTTC.

This clonotype was counted many times. The chain employs TRBV20-1 and TRBJ1-5; no clear D. Between the trimmed V and J ends, which lost 1 base and 0 bases, there was a span of 10 bases. The CDR3 is 15 residues long. Per the germline V gene, CDR1 is DFQATT and CDR2 is SNEGSKA (reference sequence). CDR3 coding DNA: TGCAGTGCTAGAGCCAGCCCTTTTAGCAATCAGCCCCAGCATTTT. This encodes CSARASPFSNQPQHF.

This clonotype was observed at least ten times. This sequence joins TRBV12-3 or TRBV12-4 and TRBJ1-2; D gene unclear. The CDR3 runs to 16 residues. The V and J ends lost 3 bases and 0 bases respectively, with 14 bases between them. The CDR3, as DNA: TGTGCCAGCAGTTTGGGATCCTATCTACCTAACTATGGCTACACCTTC. This codes for CASSLGSYLPNYGYTF.

This chain links TRBV15 with TRBJ2-2; D uncertain. The CDR3 has 11 amino acids. The V end was cut by 3 bases, the J end by 7 bases, with 3 bases between. The germline CDR1 and CDR2 sequences are LNHNV and YYDKDF (reference sequence). In DNA, the CDR3 is TGTGCCACCAGCAGGGGCGGGGAGCTGTTTTTT. Amino acids: CATSRGGELFF.

This chain links TRBV6-5 with TRBJ2-4, with 11 bases fitting TRBD1. CDR1 and CDR2 from the germline V gene are MNHEY and SVGAGI. The CDR3 loop spans 16 amino acids. The ends lost 3 bases at V and 2 bases at J; junction bases unmatched: 3. In nucleotides, the CDR3 is TGTGCCAGCAGTTATGGGACAGGGGGAACCAAAAACATTCAGTACTTC. Its protein product is CASSYGTGGTKNIQYF.

The CDR3 sequence is CASSLLAGEQYV. CDR3 in DNA: TGTGCCAGCAGTTTACTAGCGGGGGAGCAGTACGTC. The rearrangement links TRBV28 to TRBJ2-7; TRBD2 matches 9 bases. CDR3 length: 12 amino acids. Trimming at V came to 2 bases and at J to 7 bases, leaving 0 bases not matched to a gene. Germline assignment: CDR1 MDHEN and CDR2 SYDVKM.

This clonotype was found many times. This chain joins TRBV6-2 or TRBV6-3 and TRBJ1-2; 9 bases agree with TRBD1. CDR1 is MNHEY, CDR2 SVGEGT, per germline. This CDR3 has 14 residues. V dropped 5 bases and J dropped 9; count of bases not matched to a gene: 10. The CDR3 spells CASSTLGQGNRYTF. Here the CDR3 DNA reads TGTGCCAGCAGTACCCTCGGACAGGGGAACCGCTACACCTTC.

V usage is TRBV12-3 or TRBV12-4 and J usage is TRBJ1-6; the match to TRBD1 covers 9 bases. V lost 6 bases to trimming and J lost 7 bases; unmatched junction nucleotides: 13. This CDR3 has 17 residues. For the CDR3, the DNA is TGTGCCAGCAGGACCCCAGGGACAGGGAAGAGAAATTCACCCCTCCACTTT. Protein: CASRTPGTGKRNSPLHF.

This clonotype was picked up many times. The rearrangement uses TRBV20-1 and TRBJ2-7; a possible D gene is TRBD1 (5 bases). Germline V gene data show CDR1 as DFQATT and CDR2 as SNEGSKA (reference sequence). The length of the CDR3 is 13 residues. V shed 3 bases and J shed 4 bases, with 13 bases lying between them. CDR3 sequence: CSASRRDVYEQYF. In DNA form, the CDR3 reads TGCAGTGCTAGTCGCAGGGATGTTTACGAGCAGTACTTC.

In its sample, this clonotype was seen many times. The V gene is TRBV11-3, the J gene TRBJ2-1; D possibly corresponds to TRBD1 (6 bases). Between the trimmed V and J ends, which lost 4 bases and 5 bases, there was a span of 15 bases. The CDR3 is 15 amino acids. From germline, CDR1 is SGHNT and CDR2 YENEEA. Written as DNA, the CDR3 is TGTGCCAGCAGCTCCCACAGGGATCAGAACAATGAGCAGTTCTTC. It codes for CASSSHRDQNNEQFF.

The table lists this clonotype with many counts. V and J are TRBV12-3 or TRBV12-4 and TRBJ1-2; D not certain. The germline V and J ends were trimmed by 3 bases and 3 bases, with 8 bases remaining between them. The CDR3 loop spans 13 amino acids. The CDR3 DNA reads TGTGCCAGCAGTTTCCTCGGCGACTATGGCTACACCTTC. The encoded protein is CASSFLGDYGYTF.